This T cell receptor (beta chain) comes out of a study of blood T cell repertoires in COVID-19. Across the study: Specimens from acute and convalescent COVID-19 originated in the United States, Italy and Spain.

TCRdb's table, derived via immunoSEQ multiplex PCR, lists solely in-frame clones and lacks some. The sample lists 190,000 or so clones, about 87% occurring once. This CDR3 is 15 amino acids long. V lost 6 bases and J lost 8, with 21 bases in between. CDR1 and CDR2 (germline): SGHKS, YYEKEE (reference sequence). Source material: peripheral blood. The rearrangement joins TRBV5-5 to TRBJ2-1, with D possibly matching TRBD2 (5 bases). The clonotype was recovered from a woman aged 18-29 years who had recovered from COVID-19. In DNA form, the CDR3 reads TGTGCCAGCACCCTGACTATGGCGATGGTGCATGAGCAGTTCTTC. The encoded protein is CASTLTMAMVHEQFF.